These T cell receptor beta chains were read from a single sample in a study of blood T cell repertoires in COVID-19. The repertoire was sequenced with immunoSEQ multiplex PCR; TCRdb's copy has only in-frame clones and lacks some. The profile shows over 150,000 clones, approximately 84% of them singletons. Sequencing was done on a sample of PBMCs or T cells enriched from blood (not recorded which). All receptors derive from a man aged 35 to 55 who had recovered from COVID-19. CDR3s include the opening cysteine and the closing phenylalanine or tryptophan. The D gene is left open where the match is weak. Clone size is shown for a subset of rows, as once, few, many or a class of expanded clone.

j_call clone_size d_call v_call cdr3_nt cdr3_aa
TRBJ2-7 . . TRBV2 TGTGCCAGCGCCGAGGGTCGATACTCCTACGAGCAGTACTTC CASAEGRYSYEQYF
TRBJ1-5 once . TRBV19 TGTGCCAGTACTACGTTCGGACAAATAAATCAGCCCCAGCATTTT CASTTFGQINQPQHF
TRBJ1-5 . . TRBV30 TGTGCCTGGAGTGTAACAAGGACCGGTCAGGGTCAGCCCCAGCATTTT CAWSVTRTGQGQPQHF
TRBJ1-1 . . TRBV12-3/TRBV12-4 TGTGCCAGCAGTTTAGACCCCAGGACAGAAGCTTTCTTT CASSLDPRTEAFF
TRBJ2-7 . . TRBV6-2/TRBV6-3 TGTGCCAGCAGTTACCGGCTAGCGAAAACCTACGAGCAGTACTTC CASSYRLAKTYEQYF
TRBJ1-1 . . TRBV12-3/TRBV12-4 TGTGCCAGCATGTTCGGTTACACTGAAGCTTTCTTT CASMFGYTEAFF
TRBJ2-2 . TRBD1 TRBV4-3 TGCGCCAGCAGCCAAGAAGGGGGCCAGACCGGGGAGCTGTTTTTT CASSQEGGQTGELFF
TRBJ2-1 . . TRBV11-2 TGTGCCAGCAGCTTAGGGGCGTGGATTGAGCAGTTCTTC CASSLGAWIEQFF
TRBJ1-2 . TRBD1 TRBV2 TGTGCCAGCAGGGGGACAGGGAACTATGGCTACACCTTC CASRGTGNYGYTF
TRBJ2-7 . TRBD2 TRBV20-1 TGCAGTGCTAGTAGTCAGATAGCGGGGGGCCGAGAGCAGTACTTC CSASSQIAGGREQYF
TRBJ2-5 . TRBD2 TRBV7-3 TGTGCCAGCAGTTCTGGCGGGGGGTACCAAGAGACCCAGTACTTC CASSSGGGYQETQYF
TRBJ1-1 . TRBD1 TRBV27 TGTGCCAGCAGTCTAAGCGGGGGGACAGCGACTGAAGCTTTCTTT CASSLSGGTATEAFF
TRBJ1-5 few TRBD1 TRBV19 TGTGCCAGTAGTATGGTAGGCAGGGGGCGGAATCAGCCCCAGCATTTT CASSMVGRGRNQPQHF
TRBJ1-2 few . TRBV21-1 TGTGCCAGCAGCCAGGGGGTAGGGGGCTACACCTTC CASSQGVGGYTF
TRBJ1-1 . TRBD1 TRBV5-1 TGCGCCAGCAGATTTGACCCAAGGGGGCTGAACACTGAAGCTTTCTTT CASRFDPRGLNTEAFF
TRBJ2-7 . TRBD1 TRBV6-5 TGTGCGAGCACAGGGGTCCACACCTACGAGCAGTACTTC CASTGVHTYEQYF
TRBJ1-1 . . TRBV19 TGTGCCAGTAGTATAGGCCCAGGGGATGGGGCTTTCTTT CASSIGPGDGAFF
TRBJ2-4 . TRBD2 TRBV30 TGTGCCTGGATTGATTCGGCTAGCGGGGGGGCCAAAAACATTCAGTACTTC CAWIDSASGGAKNIQYF
TRBJ1-3 . . TRBV11-2 TGTGCCAGCAGTTCCCCTTACGAAAGGAGCTCTGGAAACACCATATATTTT CASSSPYERSSGNTIYF
TRBJ2-2 . TRBD1 TRBV7-6 TGTGCCAGCAGCCAAATGACAGGGCAGACCGGGGAGCTGTTTTTT CASSQMTGQTGELFF
TRBJ2-3 once TRBD2 TRBV7-2 TGTGCCAGCAGCATTGGACTAGCGGGGGGATCAAATACGCAGTATTTT CASSIGLAGGSNTQYF
TRBJ1-2 . . TRBV19 TGTGCCAGTAGCTCGGGGAGGGGTAATTGGAACTATGGCTACACCTTC CASSSGRGNWNYGYTF
TRBJ1-4 . . TRBV21-1 TGTGCCAGCAGCAAATTCACAGGGACCTTTAATGAAAAACTGTTTTTT CASSKFTGTFNEKLFF
TRBJ2-3 . TRBD2 TRBV3-1/TRBV3-2 TGTGCCAGCAGCCATGACTGGACTAGCGGGGGTCAGTATTTT CASSHDWTSGGQYF